Reported below is one T cell receptor (beta chain). Other DNA variants within this sample encode the same CDR3. This CDR3 is built from 12 residues. The V end lost 2 bases, the J end lost 10 bases, and 6 bases lay between the germline ends. Germline V gene data show CDR1 as SEHNR and CDR2 as FQNEAQ (reference sequence). These data originate in a study of shared clonotypes between healthy human individuals. Authors' data handling: ImmunoSEQ gave junction-only sequences without quality scores, so filtering differed. The table came from immunoSEQ multiplex PCR; TCRdb's copy has only in-frame clones and leaves some out. That table supplies the V and J calls and clone size; D and trimming were determined from the DNA. The sample holds 850,000 to 1,200,000 clones; roughly 80% are singletons and the top ten take 1.2% to 1.5%. Splitting of CD4+ cells produced CD45RA+ naive and CD45RA-negative memory subsets.

Sequenced input: memory CD4+ T cells sorted from blood. The sample's subset: CD45RA-negative fraction. The receptor comes from a man aged 18-30 years in good health. The V and J genes are TRBV7-9 and TRBJ1-6, with unresolved D. The CDR3 protein is CASSLLGSPLHF. The CDR3 nucleotides are TGTGCCAGCAGCTTACTGGGATCACCCCTCCACTTT.